The rows below give T cell receptor beta chains drawn from one sample of a study of a mutant IDH1 vaccine in newly diagnosed glioma. Clones were read by immunoSEQ multiplex PCR, and TCRdb kept only the in-frame ones, dropping some. Here the sample spans 40,000 to 60,000 clones, 78% being singletons. Which antigens these TCRs recognize remains unknown. Here the sequenced sample was PBMCs, taken from a glioma patient whose treatment included an IDH1 peptide vaccine. These receptors came from a woman in her forties with glioma. CDR3s include the opening cysteine and the closing phenylalanine or tryptophan. The order of the fields is V gene, D gene, clone size, J gene, CDR3 protein, CDR3 DNA. D genes are given only for firm matches. Clone size is shown for a subset of rows, as once, few, many or a class of expanded clone.

V gene: TRBV7-6; D gene: .; clone size: once; J gene: TRBJ1-5; CDR3 protein: CASSYDGNQPQHF; CDR3 DNA: TGTGCCAGCAGCTACGACGGTAATCAGCCCCAGCATTTT
V gene: TRBV7-2; D gene: TRBD1; clone size: .; J gene: TRBJ1-4; CDR3 protein: CASSSRQGGEKLFF; CDR3 DNA: TGTGCCAGCAGCTCCCGACAGGGAGGGGAAAAACTGTTTTTT
V gene: TRBV28; D gene: .; clone size: few; J gene: TRBJ1-5; CDR3 protein: CASSPPSFRVSNQPQHF; CDR3 DNA: TGTGCCAGCAGCCCCCCAAGTTTTAGGGTGAGCAATCAGCCCCAGCATTTT
V gene: TRBV7-2; D gene: TRBD1; clone size: once; J gene: TRBJ1-3; CDR3 protein: CASTLTGVSTIYF; CDR3 DNA: TGTGCCAGCACCCTGACAGGGGTGAGCACCATATATTTT
V gene: TRBV5-6; D gene: .; clone size: .; J gene: TRBJ1-1; CDR3 protein: CASSRGEWTEAFF; CDR3 DNA: TGTGCCAGCAGCCGAGGGGAATGGACTGAAGCTTTCTTT
V gene: TRBV9; D gene: TRBD1; clone size: .; J gene: TRBJ1-4; CDR3 protein: CASSVGQGSTNEKLFF; CDR3 DNA: TGTGCCAGCAGCGTAGGACAGGGGTCAACTAATGAAAAACTGTTTTTT
V gene: TRBV2; D gene: TRBD1; clone size: once; J gene: TRBJ2-3; CDR3 protein: CASRTGTGVDTQYF; CDR3 DNA: TGTGCCAGCAGGACCGGGACAGGGGTAGATACGCAGTATTTT
V gene: TRBV6-5; D gene: .; clone size: .; J gene: TRBJ2-3; CDR3 protein: CASSYRDTQYF; CDR3 DNA: TGTGCCAGCAGTTACCGAGATACGCAGTATTTT
V gene: TRBV29-1; D gene: TRBD1; clone size: medium-sized; J gene: TRBJ1-6; CDR3 protein: CSGSQGEGSPLHF; CDR3 DNA: TGCAGCGGTTCACAGGGGGAGGGTTCACCCCTCCACTTT
V gene: TRBV7-7; D gene: .; clone size: .; J gene: TRBJ2-5; CDR3 protein: CASSLVGQRETQYF; CDR3 DNA: TGTGCTAGCAGCTTAGTCGGACAGAGGGAGACCCAGTACTTC
V gene: TRBV9; D gene: .; clone size: few; J gene: TRBJ1-1; CDR3 protein: CASSVENVLGTEAFF; CDR3 DNA: TGTGCCAGCAGCGTAGAGAACGTGTTAGGCACTGAAGCTTTCTTT
V gene: TRBV21-1; D gene: .; clone size: .; J gene: TRBJ1-3; CDR3 protein: CASSRGDREDSDSGNTIYF; CDR3 DNA: TGTGCCAGCAGCAGAGGGGACAGGGAAGACTCCGACTCTGGAAACACCATATATTTT
V gene: TRBV2; D gene: .; clone size: once; J gene: TRBJ2-7; CDR3 protein: CAIEDKYNEQYF; CDR3 DNA: TGTGCCATCGAGGACAAGTACAACGAGCAGTACTTC
V gene: TRBV7-2; D gene: .; clone size: .; J gene: TRBJ1-2; CDR3 protein: CASSPDAPYGYTF; CDR3 DNA: TGTGCCAGCAGCCCCGACGCACCGTATGGCTACACCTTC
V gene: TRBV18; D gene: .; clone size: .; J gene: TRBJ2-3; CDR3 protein: CASSSSREDTQYF; CDR3 DNA: TGTGCCAGCTCATCCTCGCGGGAAGATACGCAGTATTTT
V gene: TRBV9; D gene: .; clone size: .; J gene: TRBJ2-3; CDR3 protein: CASSVEVNTDTQYF; CDR3 DNA: TGTGCCAGCAGCGTAGAGGTTAACACAGATACGCAGTATTTT
V gene: TRBV7-9; D gene: .; clone size: .; J gene: TRBJ2-2; CDR3 protein: CASSYGELFF; CDR3 DNA: TGTGCCAGCAGCTATGGGGAGCTGTTTTTT
V gene: TRBV2; D gene: .; clone size: .; J gene: TRBJ2-7; CDR3 protein: CASSGQSYEQYF; CDR3 DNA: TGTGCCAGCTCCGGACAATCCTACGAGCAGTACTTC
V gene: TRBV27; D gene: TRBD2; clone size: .; J gene: TRBJ2-7; CDR3 protein: CASTLPGRGEQYF; CDR3 DNA: TGTGCCAGCACCCTCCCTGGGAGGGGAGAGCAGTACTTC
V gene: TRBV6-1; D gene: TRBD1; clone size: .; J gene: TRBJ1-5; CDR3 protein: CASSGTGNNQPQHF; CDR3 DNA: TGTGCCAGCAGCGGGACAGGGAATAATCAGCCCCAGCATTTT
V gene: TRBV6-1; D gene: .; clone size: .; J gene: TRBJ2-7; CDR3 protein: CASSEKGPGPSTIYEQYF; CDR3 DNA: TGTGCCAGCAGTGAAAAAGGGCCAGGGCCCTCCACCATCTACGAGCAGTACTTC
V gene: TRBV7-2; D gene: .; clone size: .; J gene: TRBJ1-4; CDR3 protein: CASSSQHATNEKLFF; CDR3 DNA: TGTGCCAGCAGCTCACAGCATGCAACTAATGAAAAACTGTTTTTT
V gene: TRBV30; D gene: TRBD1; clone size: .; J gene: TRBJ2-2; CDR3 protein: CAETGGQVGTGELFF; CDR3 DNA: TGTGCCGAAACAGGGGGGCAGGTGGGCACCGGGGAGCTGTTTTTT
V gene: TRBV2; D gene: .; clone size: .; J gene: TRBJ1-5; CDR3 protein: CASKPYPRTGSNQPQHF; CDR3 DNA: TGTGCCAGCAAACCTTACCCCAGGACGGGAAGCAATCAGCCCCAGCATTTT
V gene: TRBV6-5; D gene: .; clone size: .; J gene: TRBJ1-4; CDR3 protein: CASSYLGGEEKLFF; CDR3 DNA: TGTGCCAGCAGTTACTTGGGGGGCGAGGAAAAACTGTTTTTT
V gene: TRBV6-6; D gene: .; clone size: .; J gene: TRBJ2-2; CDR3 protein: CASRDSNTGELFF; CDR3 DNA: TGTGCCAGCAGGGACAGTAACACCGGGGAGCTGTTTTTT
V gene: TRBV9; D gene: .; clone size: .; J gene: TRBJ2-1; CDR3 protein: CASSGPVTAGNEQFF; CDR3 DNA: TGTGCCAGCAGCGGCCCCGTGACGGCGGGGAATGAGCAGTTCTTC
V gene: TRBV11-2; D gene: .; clone size: .; J gene: TRBJ1-5; CDR3 protein: CASSLSVDQPQHF; CDR3 DNA: TGTGCCAGCAGCCTTTCAGTAGATCAGCCCCAGCATTTT